This T cell receptor (beta chain) was found in a study of CD4 T cells in relation to SARS-CoV-2 and coronaviruses. Background on the study: ViraFEST: approximately 10-day antigen culture of PBMCs, then TCR beta CDR3 sequencing. Controls used an HIV-1 Nef peptide pool or no peptide. The study's findings and limits: Samples before the pandemic and after infection were not matched within any donor.

V was trimmed by 0 bases and J by 7 bases, leaving 8 bases between them. Germline CDR1 SGHNT, CDR2 YYREEE (reference sequence). The length of the CDR3 is 14 residues. A word on this clone: Its antigen is still unknown.

Before the COVID-19 pandemic, during about 2011-2019, CD4+ T cells were taken from unexposed donors. CD4+ T cells were isolated from the cells after around eleven days of culture. Testing used SARS-CoV-2 S/N and four cold-coronavirus spikes on unexposed-donor CD4+ T cells, cells permitting. The method was immunoSEQ multiplex PCR; TCRdb's version includes in-frame clones alone and lacks a portion of them. The sample yields roughly 16,000 clones, 75% to 80% seen once. Sample: CD4+ T cells from PBMCs, cultured in vitro. This sequence originates from a human donor in good health. This chain links TRBV5-4 with TRBJ1-6; a weak D match, TRBD1 (5 bases). Here the CDR3 reads CASSLGDRNSPLHF. The CDR3 region has the DNA TGTGCCAGCAGCTTGGGGGACCGGAATTCACCCCTCCACTTT.